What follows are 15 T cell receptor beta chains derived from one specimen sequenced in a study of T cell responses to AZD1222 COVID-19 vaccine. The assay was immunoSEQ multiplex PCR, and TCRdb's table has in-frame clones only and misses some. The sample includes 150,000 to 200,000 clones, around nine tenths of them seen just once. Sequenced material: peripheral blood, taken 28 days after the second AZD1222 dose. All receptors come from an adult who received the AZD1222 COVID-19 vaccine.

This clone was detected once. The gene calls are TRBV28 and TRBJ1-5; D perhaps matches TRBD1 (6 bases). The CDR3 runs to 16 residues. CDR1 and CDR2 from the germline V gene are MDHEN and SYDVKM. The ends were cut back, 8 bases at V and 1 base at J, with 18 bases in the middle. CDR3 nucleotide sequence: TGTGCCAGCGGGCCGACACAGGGCGGCAGCAATCAGCCCCAGCATTTT. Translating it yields CASGPTQGGSNQPQHF.

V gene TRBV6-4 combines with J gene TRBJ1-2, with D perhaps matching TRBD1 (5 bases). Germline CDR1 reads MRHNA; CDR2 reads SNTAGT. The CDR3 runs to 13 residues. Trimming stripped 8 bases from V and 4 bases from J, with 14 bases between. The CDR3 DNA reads TGTGCCAGCCCGACAGCGGGAGTCTATGGCTACACCTTC. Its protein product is CASPTAGVYGYTF.

CDR3 protein: CASWRQGDPEAFF. CDR3 in DNA: TGTGCCAGCTGGCGACAGGGGGACCCTGAAGCTTTCTTT. The chain links TRBV28 to TRBJ1-1, with TRBD1 identical over 9 bases. The junction had 7 bases not matched to a gene; V was cut back by 8 bases and J by 6 bases. This CDR3 spans 13 amino acids. CDR1 and CDR2 from the germline V gene are MDHEN and SYDVKM.

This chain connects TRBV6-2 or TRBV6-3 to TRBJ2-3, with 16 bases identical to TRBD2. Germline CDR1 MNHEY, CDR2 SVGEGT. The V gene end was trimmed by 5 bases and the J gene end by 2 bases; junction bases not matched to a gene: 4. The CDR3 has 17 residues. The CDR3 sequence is CASSPGLAGGNTDTQYF. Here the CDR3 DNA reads TGTGCCAGCAGTCCGGGACTAGCGGGAGGGAACACAGATACGCAGTATTTT.

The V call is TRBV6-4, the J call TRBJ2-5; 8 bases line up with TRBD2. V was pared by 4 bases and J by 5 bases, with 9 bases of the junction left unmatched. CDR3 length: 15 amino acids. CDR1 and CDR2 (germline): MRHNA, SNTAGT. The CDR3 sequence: CASSAGHSGKETQYF. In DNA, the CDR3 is TGTGCCAGCAGTGCCGGTCATAGCGGGAAGGAGACCCAGTACTTC.

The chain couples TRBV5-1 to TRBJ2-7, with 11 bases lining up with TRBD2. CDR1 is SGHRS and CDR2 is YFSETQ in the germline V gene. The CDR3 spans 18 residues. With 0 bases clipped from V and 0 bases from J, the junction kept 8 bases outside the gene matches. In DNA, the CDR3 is TGCGCCAGCAGCTTGGCTGGGACTAGCGGATTTTTCTCCTACGAGCAGTACTTC. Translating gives CASSLAGTSGFFSYEQYF.

CDR3 DNA: TGTGCCAGTAGTTCCTTAGCGGGAGGGCCAAAAGAGACCCAGTACTTC. Its protein product is CASSSLAGGPKETQYF. The chain employs TRBV19 and TRBJ2-5, with 11 bases fitting TRBD2. Trimming removed 5 bases from V and 3 bases from J; junction bases left unmatched: 8. In germline, CDR1 is LNHDA, CDR2 SQIVND (reference sequence). This CDR3 contains 16 residues. The entire variable domain, with the rest obtained from reference TRBV19 and TRBJ2-5, is as follows: DGGITQSPKYLFRKEGQNVTLSCEQNLNHDAMYWYRQDPGQGLRLIYYSQIVNDFQKGDIAEGYSVSREKKESFPLTVTSAQKNPTAFYLCASSSLAGGPKETQYFGPGTRLLVL.

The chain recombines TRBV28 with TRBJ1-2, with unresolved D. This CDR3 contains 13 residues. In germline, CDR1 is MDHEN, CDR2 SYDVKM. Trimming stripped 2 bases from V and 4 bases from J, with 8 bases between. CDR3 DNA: TGTGCCAGCAGTTTAGGGCGGCTCTATGGCTACACCTTC. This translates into CASSLGRLYGYTF.

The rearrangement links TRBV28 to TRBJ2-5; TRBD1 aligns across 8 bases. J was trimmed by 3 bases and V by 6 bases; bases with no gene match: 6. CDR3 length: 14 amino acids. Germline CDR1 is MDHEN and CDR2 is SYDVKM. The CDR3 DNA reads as TGTGCCAGCAGGGTGAACAGGGGGAAAGAGACCCAGTACTTC. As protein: CASRVNRGKETQYF.

CDR3 sequence: CASSLARGIRETEAFF. CDR3 DNA sequence: TGTGCCAGCAGCTTAGCCAGGGGAATTCGGGAGACTGAAGCTTTCTTT. This chain links TRBV7-2 with TRBJ1-1, with D maybe TRBD1 (6 bases). This CDR3 region has 16 residues. Germline V gene sequence: CDR1 SGHTA, CDR2 FQGNSA. V shed 0 bases and J shed 5 bases, with 16 bases lying between them.

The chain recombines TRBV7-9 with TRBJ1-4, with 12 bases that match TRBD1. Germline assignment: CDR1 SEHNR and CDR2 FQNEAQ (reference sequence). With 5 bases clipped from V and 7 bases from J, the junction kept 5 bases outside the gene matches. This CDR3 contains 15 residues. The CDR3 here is CASSTGQGAGEKLFF. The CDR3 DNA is TGTGCCAGCAGCACGGGACAGGGGGCAGGTGAAAAACTGTTTTTT. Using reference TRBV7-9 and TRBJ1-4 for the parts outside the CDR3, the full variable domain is DTGVSQNPRHKITKRGQNVTFRCDPISEHNRLYWYRQTLGQGPEFLTYFQNEAQLEKSRLLSDRFSAERPKGSFSTLEIQRTEQGDSAMYLCASSTGQGAGEKLFFGSGTQLSVL.

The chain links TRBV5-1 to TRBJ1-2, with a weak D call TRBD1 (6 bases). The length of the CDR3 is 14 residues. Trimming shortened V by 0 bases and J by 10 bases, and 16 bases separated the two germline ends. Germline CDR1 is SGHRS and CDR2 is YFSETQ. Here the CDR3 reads CASSLAQGGSLYTF. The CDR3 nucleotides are TGCGCCAGCAGCTTGGCACAGGGAGGATCCCTCTACACCTTC.

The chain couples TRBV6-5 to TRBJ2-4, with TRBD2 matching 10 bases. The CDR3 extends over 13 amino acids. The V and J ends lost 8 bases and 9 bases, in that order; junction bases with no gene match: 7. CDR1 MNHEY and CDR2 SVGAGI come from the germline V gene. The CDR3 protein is CASRAGGQGIQYF. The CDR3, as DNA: TGTGCCAGCCGAGCGGGAGGGCAGGGCATTCAGTACTTC.

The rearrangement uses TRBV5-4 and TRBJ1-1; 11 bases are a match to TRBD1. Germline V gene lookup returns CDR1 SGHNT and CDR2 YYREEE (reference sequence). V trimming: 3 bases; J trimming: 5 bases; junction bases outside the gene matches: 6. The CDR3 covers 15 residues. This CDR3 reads CASSSAGTGGTEAFF. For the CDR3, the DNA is TGTGCCAGCAGCTCAGCCGGGACAGGGGGGACTGAAGCTTTCTTT.

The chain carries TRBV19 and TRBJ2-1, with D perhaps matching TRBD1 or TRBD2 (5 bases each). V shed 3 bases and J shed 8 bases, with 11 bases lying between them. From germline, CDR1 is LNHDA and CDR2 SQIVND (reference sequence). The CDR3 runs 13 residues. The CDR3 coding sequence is TGTGCCAGTAGTATTCGGGACGGCCATGAGCAGTTCTTC. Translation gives CASSIRDGHEQFF.